This T cell receptor beta chain was observed in a study of blood T cell repertoires in COVID-19. CDR3 length equals 14 residues. Germline CDR1 and CDR2: LNHDA and SQIVND (reference sequence). V shed 5 bases and J 1 base; nucleotides not matched to a gene: 3. Sequenced by immunoSEQ multiplex PCR; TCRdb stores in-frame clones only, minus some. The sample yields some 120,000 clones, roughly four fifths seen once. The sample consisted of peripheral blood. The origin of this receptor is a man aged 55 to 70 with acute or convalescent COVID-19. The chain recombines TRBV19 with TRBJ1-1; 8 bases are shared with TRBD1. The CDR3 DNA follows: TGTGCCAGTAGTTACGGGACAGGGAACACTGAAGCTTTCTTT. Translation gives CASSYGTGNTEAFF.